The entry that follows covers one T cell receptor beta chain sequence. The target antigen is unknown. The data stem from a study of immune evolution from preneoplasia to lung adenocarcinoma. Study conclusions and caveats: From normal lung to invasive adenocarcinoma, top clone frequencies appeared to decrease. Clonality was highest in normal lung, lower in later-stage lesions apparently.

Two lung cancer pathologists independently confirmed each histologic diagnosis. Germline CDR1 and CDR2: KGHSH and LQKENI. CDR3 length equals 12 residues. V was pared by 3 bases and J by 5 bases, with 7 bases between. The assay was immunoSEQ multiplex PCR, and TCRdb's table has in-frame clones only and misses some. Of approximately 5,000 clones in the sample, about three quarters were seen once. Sequences were obtained from FFPE lung adenocarcinoma in situ tissue. This TCR came from a person between 55 and 80 years old with lung adenocarcinoma. This chain uses TRBV18 with TRBJ2-5; D might be TRBD2 (5 bases). The CDR3 region is CASSPRGETQYF. DNA for the CDR3: TGTGCCAGCTCACCCCGAGGGGAGACCCAGTACTTC. The whole variable domain, remainder taken from reference TRBV18 and TRBJ2-5, is NAGVMQNPRHLVRRRGQEARLRCSPMKGHSHVYWYRQLPEEGLKFMVYLQKENIIDESGMPKERFSAEFPKEGPSILRIQQVVRGDSAAYFCASSPRGETQYFGPGTRLLVL.